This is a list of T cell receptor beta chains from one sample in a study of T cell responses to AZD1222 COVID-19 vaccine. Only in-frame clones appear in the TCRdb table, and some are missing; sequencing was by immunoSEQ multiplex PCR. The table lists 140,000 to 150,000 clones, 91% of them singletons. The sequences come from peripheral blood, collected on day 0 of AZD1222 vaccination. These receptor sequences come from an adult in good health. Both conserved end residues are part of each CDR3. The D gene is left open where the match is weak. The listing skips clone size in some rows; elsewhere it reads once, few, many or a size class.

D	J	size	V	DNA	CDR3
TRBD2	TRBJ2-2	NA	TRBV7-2	TGTGCCAGCAGCTCCCCGGGAGCGGGAGCGCCAAACACCGGGGAGCTGTTTTTT	CASSSPGAGAPNTGELFF
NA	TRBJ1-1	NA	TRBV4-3	TGCGCCAGCAGCCTTCTCAGGGATTATAACACTGAAGCTTTCTTT	CASSLLRDYNTEAFF
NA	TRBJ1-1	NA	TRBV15	TGTGCCACCAGCAGGAGCCACTTGAACACTGAAGCTTTCTTT	CATSRSHLNTEAFF
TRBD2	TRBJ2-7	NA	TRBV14	TGTGCCAGCAGCCAACTAGCGGGAGGCTACGAGCAGTACTTC	CASSQLAGGYEQYF
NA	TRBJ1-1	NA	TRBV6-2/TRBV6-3	TGTGCCAGCAGCCGCCAGGGGATATTTACTGAAGCTTTCTTT	CASSRQGIFTEAFF
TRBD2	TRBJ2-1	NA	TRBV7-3	TGTGCCAGCAGCTTAGGCAAGGGAGGGAGCTACAATGAGCAGTTCTTC	CASSLGKGGSYNEQFF
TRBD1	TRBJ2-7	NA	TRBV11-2	TGTGCCAGCAGCTTTAGGGGACAGGGGGTGGAGGAGCAGTACTTC	CASSFRGQGVEEQYF
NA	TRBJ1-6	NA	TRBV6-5	TGTGCCAGCAGTCCCGGGATACCTAATTCACCCCTCCACTTT	CASSPGIPNSPLHF
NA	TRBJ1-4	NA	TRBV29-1	TGCAGCGTTGGACAAACTAATGAAAAACTGTTTTTT	CSVGQTNEKLFF
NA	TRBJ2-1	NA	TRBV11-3	TGTGCCAGCAGCCCCTTCGGGGGACATTCCTCCTACAATGAGCAGTTCTTC	CASSPFGGHSSYNEQFF
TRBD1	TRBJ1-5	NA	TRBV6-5	TGTGCCAGCAGCCGGGACAGGGGCAATCAGCCCCAGCATTTT	CASSRDRGNQPQHF
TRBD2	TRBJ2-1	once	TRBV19	TGTGCCAGTAGTATTACCGGCAGCGGGAGGGCCTTTGAGCAGTTCTTC	CASSITGSGRAFEQFF
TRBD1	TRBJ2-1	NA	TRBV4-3	TGCGCCAGCAGCCATAGGACAGGGGGTGGCGATGAGCAGTTCTTC	CASSHRTGGGDEQFF
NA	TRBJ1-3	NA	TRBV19	TGTGCCAGTAGTATGTGGGGCAGTACCTACTCTGGAAACACCATATATTTT	CASSMWGSTYSGNTIYF